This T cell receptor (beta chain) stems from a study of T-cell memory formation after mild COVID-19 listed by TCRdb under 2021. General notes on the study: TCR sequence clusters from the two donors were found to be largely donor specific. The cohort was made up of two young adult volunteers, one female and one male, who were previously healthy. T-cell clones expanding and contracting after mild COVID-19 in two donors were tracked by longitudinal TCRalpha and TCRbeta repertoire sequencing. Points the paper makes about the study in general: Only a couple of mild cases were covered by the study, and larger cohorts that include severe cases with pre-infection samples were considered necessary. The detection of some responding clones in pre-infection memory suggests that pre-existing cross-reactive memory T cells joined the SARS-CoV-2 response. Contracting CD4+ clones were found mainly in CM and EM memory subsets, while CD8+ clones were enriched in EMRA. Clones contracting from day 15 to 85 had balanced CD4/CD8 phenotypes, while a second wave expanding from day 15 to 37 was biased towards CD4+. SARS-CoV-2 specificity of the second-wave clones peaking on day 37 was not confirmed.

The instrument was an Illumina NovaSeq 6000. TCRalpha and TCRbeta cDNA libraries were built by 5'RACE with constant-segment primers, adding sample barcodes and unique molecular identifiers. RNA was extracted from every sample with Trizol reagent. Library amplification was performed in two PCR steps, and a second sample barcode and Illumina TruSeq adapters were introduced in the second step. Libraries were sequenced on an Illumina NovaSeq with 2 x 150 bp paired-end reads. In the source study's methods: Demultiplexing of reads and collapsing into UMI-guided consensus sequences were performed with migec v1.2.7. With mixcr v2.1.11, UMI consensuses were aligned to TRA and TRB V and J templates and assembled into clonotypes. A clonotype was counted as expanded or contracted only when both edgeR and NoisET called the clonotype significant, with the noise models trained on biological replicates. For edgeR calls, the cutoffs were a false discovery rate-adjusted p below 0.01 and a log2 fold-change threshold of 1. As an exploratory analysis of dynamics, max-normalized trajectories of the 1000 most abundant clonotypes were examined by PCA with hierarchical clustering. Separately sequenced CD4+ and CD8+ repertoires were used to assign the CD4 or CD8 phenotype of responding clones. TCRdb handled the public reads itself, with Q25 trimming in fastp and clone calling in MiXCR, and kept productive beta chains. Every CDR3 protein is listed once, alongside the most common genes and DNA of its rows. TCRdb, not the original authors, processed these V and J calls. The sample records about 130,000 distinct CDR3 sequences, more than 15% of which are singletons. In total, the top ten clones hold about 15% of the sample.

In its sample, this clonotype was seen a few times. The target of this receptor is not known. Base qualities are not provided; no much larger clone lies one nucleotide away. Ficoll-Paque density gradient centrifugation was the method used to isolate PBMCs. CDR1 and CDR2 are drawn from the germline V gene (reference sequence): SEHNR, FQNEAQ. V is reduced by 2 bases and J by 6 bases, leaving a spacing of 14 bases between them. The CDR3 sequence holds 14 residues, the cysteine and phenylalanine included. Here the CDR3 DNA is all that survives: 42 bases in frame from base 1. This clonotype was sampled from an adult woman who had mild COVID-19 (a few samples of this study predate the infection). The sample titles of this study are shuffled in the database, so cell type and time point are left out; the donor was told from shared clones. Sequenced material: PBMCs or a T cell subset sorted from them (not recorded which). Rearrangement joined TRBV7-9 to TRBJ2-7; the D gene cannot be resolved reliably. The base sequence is TGTGCCAGCAGCTTACTAGAGACCGTTAGCGAGCAGTACTTC. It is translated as CASSLLETVSEQYF.